This paragraph reports one T cell receptor (beta chain). This sample is part of a study of cytomegalovirus exposure and HLA in healthy donors. Researchers ran the PCR with 60 Vbeta and 13 Jbeta primers. Some clones are missing from TCRdb's copy, which holds only in-frame ones; the method was immunoSEQ multiplex PCR. This repertoire shows around 140,000 clones, roughly 79% found once; its top ten account for 1.3% to 1.5%. This CDR3 is built from 14 residues. The V and J ends lost 5 bases and 7 bases respectively, with 14 bases between them. The V gene's germline CDR1 is WNHNN and CDR2 SYGVQD (reference sequence).

The sample taken for sequencing was PBMCs. This receptor was obtained from a woman aged 40 to 50 in good health and CMV-seronegative. The chain links TRBV10-1 to TRBJ2-2, with D possibly matching TRBD2 (5 bases). This CDR3 reads CASSFPGSGGELFF. In DNA, the CDR3 is TGCGCCAGCAGTTTTCCGGGGTCTGGCGGGGAGCTGTTTTTT.